This T cell receptor beta chain emerged from a study of shared clonotypes between healthy human individuals (dated by TCRdb to 2020 to 2021). General notes on the study: A few men and a couple of women, aged 18 to 49 years, made up the cohort. Per donor, leukapheresis produced somewhere between about 0.9 and 9 billion PBMCs. The study deeply sequenced blood TCR repertoires of five healthy adults to estimate repertoire size and the extent of clonotype sharing between individuals. For each donor, CD4 naive and CD4 memory were each run on three plates, CD8 naive on two plates, and CD8 memory on one plate. Libraries were prepared and TCR repertoires were sequenced by different laboratories using diverse techniques, in order to increase sequencing depth and limit assay-specific biases. Findings and caveats that apply to the study as a whole: Naive subsets generally had larger estimated clonotype richness than memory subsets. Across a handful of donors, around 5% of naive CD4, 3.5% of naive CD8, 2.3% of memory CD4, and 0.4% of memory CD8 clonotypes were shared. Because the study included a small number of donors, the genetic and exposure-history diversity represented was limited. Higher generation probabilities were observed for clonotypes shared by all four sorted-subset donors than for non-shared clonotypes. Sampling was restricted to blood, and TCR repertoires in tissue are likely to differ from TCR repertoires in blood. Based on pairwise subsampling, the degree of clonotype sharing among donors was expected to be affected by sequencing depth. Even with the large sequencing depth, rarefaction of the sorted-subset datasets indicated that sequencing was incomplete.

On this clone: Its antigen is currently not known. Base-call qualities are not available, and no considerably larger clone is one nucleotide away.

Germline trimming: 2 bases from V, 5 bases from J; junction bases outside gene matches: 1. CDR1 and CDR2 were assigned from the germline V gene as SGHAT and FQNNGV. Its CDR3 holds 13 amino acids, cysteine through phenylalanine. This entry keeps only the CDR3 DNA: 39 bases, framed from base 1. CD8 naive samples were CD45RO-negative cells positively selected for CCR7, giving a CD45RA+CCR7+ population that excluded TemRA cells. The donors were healthy, HIV-negative adults who had no recently reported acute infections or vaccinations. All donors were Caucasian adults living in Nashville, Tennessee, USA. After blood collection by leukapheresis, PBMCs were isolated using Ficoll-Histopaque density gradient centrifugation and then cryopreserved in the vapor phase of liquid nitrogen. Purity and quantity of every magnetically sorted T cell population were checked by analytical flow cytometry. Genomic DNA was isolated from every sorted fraction and measured by UV absorbance on a Nanodrop 2000c.

Using the deep immunoSEQ assay, TCR CDR3 regions were amplified from genomic DNA by multiplex PCR. Extracted genomic DNA from each cell subset was distributed evenly across all wells of several immunoSEQ 96-well plates, and each plate was treated as a replicate. Each replicate PCR for sorted subsets received about 200 ng genomic DNA, equal to about 30,000 T cell genomes. The purified libraries were quantified using a Qubit 3.0 fluorometer, sized with a Bioanalyzer 2100, and then quantified again using the KAPA Library Quantification kit. A separate single-read 150-cycle Illumina NextSeq 550 flow cell was used to sequence each immunoSEQ 96-well plate. In the source study's methods: The immunoSEQ output contained only junctional sequences without quality scores, so filtering could not match that applied to full-length reads. Sequences were annotated with PyIR, a Python wrapper for IgBLAST v1.9, and V/J genes and CDR3 were assigned using IMGT germline references. Reads were filtered out if the reads had weak V/J assignments (E-value above 1e-6), no CDR3, stop codons, out-of-frame junctions, or ambiguous translated residues. V3J clonotypes were defined as sequences sharing the same inferred V gene, J gene, and CDR3 amino acid sequence. Percentage overlap between repertoires was computed as shared unique clonotypes divided by the size of the smaller repertoire. Repertoire richness was assessed with RTK rarefaction, the Chao1 estimator, and Recon v2.1 estimates of unobserved clonotypes. Generation probabilities for all TCRbeta clonotypes obtained by the gDNA method from four donors were computed using OLGA. The immuneACCESS repertoire file appears here via TCRdb, limited to in-frame rearrangements. These files lack a portion of the clones; in checked studies, under half of the deficit traces to unresolved V genes, and the cause of the others is not known. That table supplies the V and J calls and clone size; D and trimming were determined from the DNA. The sample table shows about 2.1 million clones, and around 95% are seen once. The top ten clonotypes cover about 1.7% of the sample.

Sequencing was performed on naive CD8+ T cells from PBMCs. The meaning of the sample's cell subset or site label: CD45RA+CCR7+. This sequence originates from a man in his late teens or twenties in good health. Some clones in this sample may be carry-over from other donors' samples. The chain was built from TRBV11-2 and TRBJ2-7, and 9 junction bases match TRBD1. The bases read TGTGCCAGCAGCTTAAACAGGGGGCACGAGCAGTACTTC. Its translation reads: CASSLNRGHEQYF.